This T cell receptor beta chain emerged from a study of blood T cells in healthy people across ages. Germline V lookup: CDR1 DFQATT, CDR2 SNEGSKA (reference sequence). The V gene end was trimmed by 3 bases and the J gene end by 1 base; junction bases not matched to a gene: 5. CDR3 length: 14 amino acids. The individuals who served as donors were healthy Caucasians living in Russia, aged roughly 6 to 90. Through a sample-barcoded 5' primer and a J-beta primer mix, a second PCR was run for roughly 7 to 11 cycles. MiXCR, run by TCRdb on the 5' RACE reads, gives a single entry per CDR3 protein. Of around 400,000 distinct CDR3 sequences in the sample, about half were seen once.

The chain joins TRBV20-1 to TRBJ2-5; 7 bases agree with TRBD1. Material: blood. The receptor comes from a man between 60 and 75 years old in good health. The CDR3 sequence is CSARYRGSQETQYF. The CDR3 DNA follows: TGCAGTGCTAGGTACAGGGGCTCCCAAGAGACCCAGTACTTC.